The clone carrying this T cell receptor (beta chain) appeared once. The antigen is unknown. TCR beta VDJ combinations and CDR3 sequences were profiled from genomic DNA. TCRdb used MiXCR to reprocess the reads, holding one entry per CDR3 protein. The sample has 110,000 or so distinct CDR3 sequences, around 50% seen once. Per the germline V gene, CDR1 is ENHRY and CDR2 is SYGVKD. The CDR3 extends over 12 amino acids. Trimming pared 4 bases from V and 5 bases from J, leaving 8 bases between. The sample comes from a study of CD8+CD57+ T cells in acquired aplastic anemia. Turning to the study itself: Sorted CD4+ plus CD8+ cells gave DNA averaging approximately 3.2 ug. The study obtained 9.5 million to 12 million reads on average for CD4+ cells from healthy donors.

Notes on the study in general: A set of twenty-nine CD8+ CDR3 sequences was shared between patients and controls, and these sequences appeared highly expressed in patients. Levels of CD8+ Simpson's diversity were not significantly distinct in patients versus controls.

Sequenced: sorted CD4+, CD8+, or CD8+CD57+ T cells (not recorded which) from PBMCs. The receptor comes from a human donor in good health, serving as a control. V usage is TRBV10-3 and J usage is TRBJ1-2; no definite D call. CDR3 region: CAISVSGYGYTF. DNA of the CDR3: TGTGCCATCAGTGTCAGTGGATATGGCTACACCTTC.